This TCR beta chain comes out of a study of shared clonotypes between healthy human individuals. Turning to this clone: Mismatch with germline at one junction end may stem from a read error.

The table came from immunoSEQ multiplex PCR; TCRdb's copy has only in-frame clones and leaves some out. The sample consists of just over 2,000,000 clones, roughly 94% of them appearing once. The germline gives CDR1 SSHAT, CDR2 FNYEAQ (reference sequence). This CDR3 contains 15 residues. V usage is TRBV7-7 and J usage is TRBJ1-4, with 12 bases lining up with TRBD1. The receptor's source is a man in his late teens or twenties in good health. Sequencing was carried out using naive CD4+ T cells sorted from blood. Subset defined: CD45RA+ positively selected. The DNA of the CDR3 is TGTGCTAGCAGCTTAGGGACAGGGGGCCGTGAAAAACTGTTTTTT. Translated, it gives CASSLGTGGREKLFF.